Listed here are 26 T cell receptor beta chains from one sample, sequenced in a study of T cells in women clearing cervical HPV infection. Sequencing was performed with immunoSEQ multiplex PCR; in TCRdb, only in-frame clones are kept and a portion is missing. The listing records tens of thousands of clones. The specimen was blood buffy coat. The receptors originated from a woman between 18 and 75 years old with a cervical HPV16 infection that either progressed to CIN3+ or cleared (not recorded which).

For this clone: Read sequence stops 3 residues before the CDR3 end, and the germline J gene provides the missing end. The chain carries TRBV19 and TRBJ2-3; a possible D gene is TRBD2 (7 bases). The CDR3 has 15 residues. Germline V CDR1 and CDR2: LNHDA, SQIVND (reference sequence). The part of the CDR3 DNA that was read is TGTGCCAGTAGCGGGGGGCCCGTGGTTATTTCGACG. Its protein product is CASSGGPVVIST. The complete CDR3 protein is CASSGGPVVISTQYF.

To note about this clone: From the germline J gene comes the end of the CDR3, since the read stops 3 residues before it. This chain uses TRBV19 with TRBJ1-5; 10 bases map to TRBD1. CDR3 length: 18 amino acids. Germline trimming cut 5 bases from V and 2 bases from J; bases unmatched to any gene: 12. Germline V gives CDR1 LNHDA, CDR2 SQIVND (reference sequence). The chain's CDR3 is CASSLRDRGVGGNQPQHF. The covered CDR3 bases are TGTGCCAGTAGTCTCCGGGACAGGGGAGTAGGTGGCAATCAGCCC.

Turning to this clone: Read data end 3 residues before the CDR3 end; the end is taken from the germline J gene. The chain links TRBV2 to TRBJ1-1, with 7 bases aligning to TRBD1. The V and J ends lost 3 bases and 1 base, in that order; junction bases with no gene match: 2. The CDR3 loop spans 14 amino acids. Per the germline V gene, CDR1 is SNHLY and CDR2 is FYNNEI. The DNA read from the CDR3 is TGTGCCAGCAGTGACACAGGGGCGAACACTGAA. Encoded protein: CASSDTGANTE. The entire CDR3 sequence reads CASSDTGANTEAFF.

To note about this clone: The read terminates 3 residues before the CDR3 end, so the remaining end is supplied by the germline J gene. This sequence joins TRBV20-1 and TRBJ1-6; a weak D match, TRBD1 (6 bases). Germline CDR1 DFQATT, CDR2 SNEGSKA (reference sequence). The CDR3 is 15 residues long. The V and J ends lost 1 base and 10 bases respectively, with 17 bases between them. CDR3 DNA, as far as it was read: TGCAGTGCTAGAGTAGGGGGGGAAGGAAGATCACCC. It specifies CSARVGGEGRSP. The whole CDR3 sequence is CSARVGGEGRSPLHF.

Note on this clone: The CDR3 end falls 3 residues outside the read, so it is completed with the germline J gene. The V and J genes are TRBV2 and TRBJ1-2; D remains ambiguous. The CDR3 contains 14 residues. In germline, CDR1 is SNHLY, CDR2 FYNNEI. V lost 2 bases and J lost 4, with 11 bases in between. The CDR3 sequence is CASSESNGIYGYTF. The sequenced part of the CDR3 DNA is TGTGCCAGCAGTGAAAGTAACGGTATCTATGGC.

In the case of this clone: The read terminates 3 residues before the CDR3 end, so the remaining end is supplied by the germline J gene. The chain has TRBV5-1 and TRBJ1-6; tentatively, D is TRBD1 (5 bases). V dropped 2 bases and J dropped 9 bases, with 15 bases sitting between them. The CDR3 spans 15 residues. Germline-derived CDR1 and CDR2 are SGHRS and YFSETQ. This CDR3 is CASSFSAGRGSPLHF. The covered CDR3 bases are TGCGCCAGCAGCTTTTCGGCAGGGAGAGGTTCACCC.

To note about this clone: The read gets to within 3 residues of the CDR3 end, and the germline J gene fills in the rest. The rearrangement links TRBV29-1 to TRBJ2-5, with 7 bases fitting TRBD2. The CDR3 runs 14 residues. Germline V gives CDR1 SQVTM, CDR2 ANQGSEA. V was pared by 5 bases and J by 4 bases, with 10 bases of the junction left unmatched. The DNA read from the CDR3 is TGCAGCGTTACCTGGGGGGGGAAGGGAGAGACC. Its translation: CSVTWGGKGET. The CDR3 as a whole reads CSVTWGGKGETQYF. Combining the CDR3 with reference TRBV29-1 and TRBJ2-5 gives the whole variable domain SAVISQKPSRDICQRGTSLTIQCQVDSQVTMMFWYRQQPGQSLTLIATANQGSEATYESGFVIDKFPISRPNLTFSTLTVSNMSPEDSSIYLCSVTWGGKGETQYFGPGTRLLVL.

A note on this clone: Read data end 3 residues before the CDR3 end; the end is taken from the germline J gene. The J gene is TRBJ1-2, the V gene TRBV4-1, with a possible D match to TRBD1 (6 bases). The CDR3 spans 15 residues. Germline assignment: CDR1 MGHRA and CDR2 YSYEKL. V shed 4 bases and J shed 2 bases, with 14 bases lying between them. The CDR3 DNA, read in part, is TGCGCCAGCAGCCTTGGCAGGACAGCAAACTATGGC. As protein: CASSLGRTANYG. The whole CDR3 protein is CASSLGRTANYGYTF.

To note about this clone: The read ends 3 residues shy of where the CDR3 ends; the end is completed using the germline J gene. The J gene is TRBJ1-5, the V gene TRBV5-6, with a weak D call TRBD1 (5 bases). Trimming shortened V by 0 bases and J by 3 bases, and 7 bases separated the two germline ends. Germline loops: CDR1 SGHDT, CDR2 YYEEEE. The CDR3 extends over 14 amino acids. The CDR3 bases that were read are TGTGCCAGCAGCTTGGGACAGATCAATCAGCCC. Protein: CASSLGQINQP. The CDR3 reads in full as CASSLGQINQPQHF.

Details on this clone: The read ends 3 residues before the CDR3 terminus; that terminus is restored from the germline J gene. The chain uses TRBV7-2 and TRBJ2-1, with TRBD2 matching over 7 bases. The V segment lost 5 bases and the J segment 9 bases; nucleotides outside the gene matches: 13. This CDR3 region has 15 residues. From germline, CDR1 is SGHTA and CDR2 FQGNSA. The CDR3 loop reads CASSRIVRGSSEQFF. The covered CDR3 bases are TGTGCCAGCAGCCGCATTGTGCGGGGGTCTTCTGAG. Full variable domain (outside the CDR3, taken from reference TRBV7-2 and TRBJ2-1): GAGVSQSPSNKVTEKGKDVELRCDPISGHTALYWYRQSLGQGLEFLIYFQGNSAPDKSGLPSDRFSAERTGGSVSTLTIQRTQQEDSAVYLCASSRIVRGSSEQFFGPGTRLTVL.

The DNA read from the CDR3 is TGTGCCAGTAGTATTGGACAGGTCGCAATCTATGGC. This sequence encodes CASSIGQVAIYG. The whole CDR3 sequence reads CASSIGQVAIYGYTF. The rearrangement joins TRBV19 to TRBJ1-2, with 7 nucleotides matching TRBD1. With the read ending 3 residues before the CDR3 end, the germline J gene is used to fill in that end. CDR1 and CDR2 from the germline V gene are LNHDA and SQIVND (reference sequence). The length of the CDR3 is 15 residues. V lost 3 bases and J lost 4; bases outside the gene matches: 8.

About this clone: The read falls 3 residues short of the CDR3 end, and the missing part is taken from the germline J gene. This sequence joins TRBV7-2 and TRBJ2-3, with D perhaps matching TRBD2 (6 bases). Per the germline V gene, CDR1 is SGHTA and CDR2 is FQGNSA. The CDR3 length is 14 residues. Incomplete CDR3 DNA: TGTGCCAGCACCCATCCGGCGACTCGGGGGACG. It codes for CASTHPATRGT. The CDR3 as a whole reads CASTHPATRGTQYF. The variable domain in full, completed from reference TRBV7-2 and TRBJ2-3, reads GAGVSQSPSNKVTEKGKDVELRCDPISGHTALYWYRQSLGQGLEFLIYFQGNSAPDKSGLPSDRFSAERTGGSVSTLTIQRTQQEDSAVYLCASTHPATRGTQYFGPGTRLTVL.

As regards this clone: From the germline J gene comes the end of the CDR3, since the read stops 3 residues before it. This chain links TRBV2 with TRBJ1-4, with 7 nucleotides matching TRBD1. The CDR3 covers 14 residues. Germline V gives CDR1 SNHLY, CDR2 FYNNEI. V dropped 6 bases and J dropped 5; count of bases not matched to a gene: 6. The CDR3 sequence is CASSRDSQNEKLFF. Incomplete CDR3 DNA: TGTGCCAGCAGCCGGGACAGTCAAAATGAAAAA.

Turning to this clone: The missing CDR3 end, 3 residues past where the read stops, is filled in from the germline J gene. The chain is built from TRBV28 and TRBJ2-6; 9 nucleotides match TRBD1. The CDR3 is 16 residues long. The germline V gene encodes CDR1 MDHEN and CDR2 SYDVKM. V lost 5 bases to trimming and J lost 1 base; unmatched junction nucleotides: 3. The CDR3 sequence is CASSLQGASGANVLTF. The sequenced CDR3 bases are TGTGCCAGCAGTCTACAGGGGGCATCTGGGGCCAACGTC.

The CDR3 bases that were read are TGTGCCAGCAGCCTAAAGCGGGACAGGGAA. Its protein product is CASSLKRDRE. The complete CDR3 protein is CASSLKRDREYTF. This sequence joins TRBV7-9 and TRBJ1-2; TRBD1 matches 9 bases. The CDR3 end is not reached by the read, which stops 3 residues before it; the germline J gene fills it in. CDR1 is SEHNR, CDR2 FQNEAQ, per germline (reference sequence). This CDR3 contains 13 residues. Full variable domain (remainder filled in from reference TRBV7-9 and TRBJ1-2): DTGVSQNPRHKITKRGQNVTFRCDPISEHNRLYWYRQTLGQGPEFLTYFQNEAQLEKSRLLSDRFSAERPKGSFSTLEIQRTEQGDSAMYLCASSLKRDREYTFGSGTRLTVV.

To note about this clone: The CDR3 end lies 3 residues beyond the end of the read and is filled in from the germline J gene. V gene TRBV18 combines with J gene TRBJ2-4, with unresolved D. Germline loops: CDR1 KGHSH, CDR2 LQKENI. This CDR3 is built from 15 residues. The CDR3 bases that were read are TGTGCCAGCTCACCGCCCTCAAGGCTAAACTATGGT. As protein: CASSPPSRLNYG. The CDR3 in its entirety is CASSPPSRLNYGQYF. Full variable domain (outside the CDR3, taken from reference TRBV18 and TRBJ2-4): NAGVMQNPRHLVRRRGQEARLRCSPMKGHSHVYWYRQLPEEGLKFMVYLQKENIIDESGMPKERFSAEFPKEGPSILRIQQVVRGDSAAYFCASSPPSRLNYGQYFGAGTRLSVL.

A note on this clone: The CDR3 goes on 3 residues after the read ends, and that part is filled in from the germline J gene. The gene calls are TRBV20-1 and TRBJ1-6; 9 nucleotides align to TRBD1. The CDR3 consists of 13 residues. V dropped 6 bases and J dropped 11; count of bases not matched to a gene: 8. Germline V gene data show CDR1 as DFQATT and CDR2 as SNEGSKA (reference sequence). This CDR3 reads CSARIGQGTPLHF. Incomplete CDR3 DNA: TGCAGTGCCCGAATCGGACAGGGGACACCC.

A note on this clone: The read falls 3 residues short of the CDR3 end, and the missing part is taken from the germline J gene. The chain couples TRBV29-1 to TRBJ2-5; D call uncertain. CDR1 and CDR2 (germline): SQVTM, ANQGSEA. V gave up 4 bases and J gave up 2 bases, with 8 bases separating them. The CDR3 runs 12 residues. Incomplete CDR3 DNA: TGCAGCGTTGTAGAACTTCAAGAGACC. It codes for CSVVELQET. The whole CDR3 is CSVVELQETQYF.

As regards this clone: At one boundary the junction diverges from the germline segment, which might be a read error. Read data end 3 residues before the CDR3 end; the end is taken from the germline J gene. The same CDR3 can be traced to other DNA sequences in this sample. The rearrangement links TRBV30 to TRBJ1-3; D unresolved. The germline CDR1 and CDR2 sequences are GTSNPN and SVGIG (reference sequence). This CDR3 is 12 amino acids long. The CDR3 loop reads CASDSSGNTIYF. Partial CDR3 DNA: TGTGCCTCCGATAGCTCTGGAAACACT.

The sequenced CDR3 bases are TGCAGTGCCGCTACCGGGACACACCAAGAGACC. It translates to CSAATGTHQET. Given in full, the CDR3 is CSAATGTHQETQYF. The V gene is TRBV20-1, the J gene TRBJ2-5; perhaps TRBD1 as D (6 bases). The sequence runs out 3 residues before the end of the CDR3; the remainder is reconstructed from the germline J gene. Between the trimmed V and J ends, which lost 6 bases and 0 bases, there was a span of 14 bases. The germline CDR1 and CDR2 sequences are DFQATT and SNEGSKA (reference sequence). The CDR3 runs 14 residues.

As regards this clone: The read ends 3 residues before the CDR3 terminus; that terminus is restored from the germline J gene. This rearrangement joins TRBV2 to TRBJ2-3, with D maybe TRBD2 (6 bases). V lost 1 base and J lost 2, with 16 bases in between. The germline V gene has CDR1 SNHLY and CDR2 FYNNEI. This CDR3 region has 17 residues. CDR3 bases read: TGTGCCAGCAGTGAAGAGTTGCTAGCGACTGACACAGATACG. Its translation: CASSEELLATDTDT. The full-length CDR3 reads as CASSEELLATDTDTQYF.

Turning to this clone: The read finishes 3 residues shy of the CDR3 end, and the germline J gene is used to complete it. V and J are TRBV5-1 and TRBJ2-1; no firm D call. Germline loops: CDR1 SGHRS, CDR2 YFSETQ. The ends were cut back, 4 bases at V and 5 bases at J, with 16 bases in the middle. The CDR3 contains 15 residues. CDR3 DNA, as far as it was read: TGCGCCAGCAGCCCGACTCCTCATTTCAACAATGAG. Its protein is CASSPTPHFNNE. The whole CDR3 sequence is CASSPTPHFNNEQFF. Full variable domain (remainder filled in from reference TRBV5-1 and TRBJ2-1): KAGVTQTPRYLIKTRGQQVTLSCSPISGHRSVSWYQQTPGQGLQFLFEYFSETQRNKGNFPGRFSGRQFSNSRSEMNVSTLELGDSALYLCASSPTPHFNNEQFFGPGTRLTVL.

On this clone itself: The DNA ends 3 residues before the CDR3 does, and the rest of the CDR3 is filled in from the germline J gene. V gene TRBV5-1 combines with J gene TRBJ1-4, with TRBD1 matching 8 bases. The germline V gene has CDR1 SGHRS and CDR2 YFSETQ. V shed 1 base and J 6 bases; nucleotides not matched to a gene: 2. This CDR3 is 14 amino acids long. The CDR3 reads CASSLQGQDEKLFF. CDR3 DNA (partial): TGCGCCAGCAGCTTGCAGGGACAGGATGAAAAA.

Concerning this clone itself: Sequencing ends 3 residues short of the CDR3 end; the germline J gene provides the rest. The chain couples TRBV18 to TRBJ2-1; 8 nucleotides align to TRBD1. V lost 3 bases to trimming and J lost 0 bases; unmatched junction nucleotides: 7. This CDR3 comprises 17 residues. Germline assignment: CDR1 KGHSH and CDR2 LQKENI. CDR3 residues: CASSPTPGQDSYNEQFF. The part of the CDR3 DNA that was read is TGTGCCAGCTCACCTACTCCGGGACAGGACTCCTACAATGAG. The whole variable domain, remainder taken from reference TRBV18 and TRBJ2-1, is NAGVMQNPRHLVRRRGQEARLRCSPMKGHSHVYWYRQLPEEGLKFMVYLQKENIIDESGMPKERFSAEFPKEGPSILRIQQVVRGDSAAYFCASSPTPGQDSYNEQFFGPGTRLTVL.

Of note for this clone: The missing CDR3 end, 3 residues past where the read stops, is filled in from the germline J gene. This sequence joins TRBV7-9 and TRBJ1-2; D unresolved. CDR1 SEHNR and CDR2 FQNEAQ come from the germline V gene (reference sequence). This CDR3 spans 13 amino acids. CDR3 DNA, as far as it was read: TGTGCCAGCAGGCCCTGGTCGCGGGATACC. Amino acids: CASRPWSRDT. The entire CDR3 is CASRPWSRDTYTF.

Of note for this clone: The read halts 3 residues ahead of the CDR3 end, with the missing end drawn from the germline J gene. The chain carries TRBV6-2 or TRBV6-3 and TRBJ1-1; 9 bases align to TRBD1. The V gene end was trimmed by 6 bases and the J gene end by 5 bases; junction bases not matched to a gene: 13. The CDR3 runs 16 residues. Germline V lookup: CDR1 MNHEY, CDR2 SVGEGT. The CDR3 loop is CASSSRTGEKGTEAFF. The covered CDR3 bases are TGTGCCAGCAGCTCCCGGACAGGGGAAAAGGGAACTGAA.